This TCR beta chain derives from a study of T cell repertoires in cytomegalovirus infection. Study information: Matching HLA type, along with CMV infection, was indicated by public TCR beta signatures.

Notes on this clonotype: What it binds is unknown.

General study findings and limits: Of the TCR beta families, the public ones yielded a cumulative frequency that identified carriers of CMV plus the relevant HLA. Dominant in the ex vivo response were TCR beta clonotypes restricted by HLA-C and specific for CMV.

Germline V CDR1 and CDR2: LGHNT, FRNRAP. The CDR3 totals 13 residues. V lost 2 bases to trimming and J lost 0 bases, with 5 bases between them. In TCRdb, the reads were re-called with MiXCR into one record per CDR3 protein. The table records 290,000 or so distinct CDR3 sequences, about 9.2% of them present only once. Source material: PBMCs. The J gene is TRBJ2-7, the V gene TRBV12-5; the D is unclear. This sequence originates from a human donor in good health (CMV status not recorded). Some clones in this sample may be carry-over from other donors' samples. The CDR3 coding sequence is TGTGCTAGTGGTTTGACAAACTCCTACGAGCAGTACTTC. The encoded protein is CASGLTNSYEQYF. Full variable domain (remainder filled in from reference TRBV12-5 and TRBJ2-7): DARVTQTPRHKVTEMGQEVTMRCQPILGHNTVFWYRQTMMQGLELLAYFRNRAPLDDSGMPKDRFSAEMPDATLATLKIQPSEPRDSAVYFCASGLTNSYEQYFGPGTRLTVT.